These 19 T cell receptor beta chains share one sample of origin, sequenced in a study of CD8+CD57+ T cells in acquired aplastic anemia. Profiling that covered TCR beta VDJ and CDR3 relied on genomic DNA as its template. TCRdb reanalysed the reads using MiXCR and keeps one entry per CDR3 protein. The sample shows 100,000 to 150,000 distinct CDR3 sequences, almost 40% of them seen only once. CD8+CD57+ cell expansion had been shown by flow cytometry in patients chosen for sequencing. Source material: sorted CD4+, CD8+, or CD8+CD57+ T cells (not recorded which) from PBMCs. The origin of the receptors is a human donor with aplastic anemia.

This clonotype has just a few counts. V and J are TRBV5-4 and TRBJ2-1; tentative D call: TRBD2 (6 bases). Germline CDR1 is SGHNT and CDR2 is YYREEE (reference sequence). V was pared by 3 bases and J by 1 base, with 20 bases between. CDR3 length equals 18 residues. The CDR3 bases are TGTGCCAGCAGCTCGGGGGTTTTGGCTAGCCGATCCTACAATGAGCAGTTCTTC. It encodes CASSSGVLASRSYNEQFF.

This sequence joins TRBV19 and TRBJ2-7; 11 nucleotides match TRBD1. The V gene end was trimmed by 6 bases and the J gene end by 6 bases; junction bases not matched to a gene: 7. Germline values: CDR1 LNHDA, CDR2 SQIVND (reference sequence). This CDR3 has 14 amino acids. The CDR3 loop reads CASSRDRGSVEQYF. Written as DNA, the CDR3 is TGTGCCAGTAGCCGGGACAGGGGGTCTGTCGAGCAGTACTTC.

J is TRBJ2-7 and V is TRBV2, with TRBD1 matching 9 bases. With 11 bases clipped from V and 0 bases from J, the junction kept 11 bases outside the gene matches. CDR1 and CDR2 (germline): SNHLY, FYNNEI. This CDR3 region has 15 residues. CDR3 nucleotide sequence: TGTGCCTACGGGTGGGGACAGGGAAGCTCCTACGAGCAGTACGTC. Encoded protein: CAYGWGQGSSYEQYV.

At least ten counts were recorded for this clonotype. V usage is TRBV29-1 and J usage is TRBJ1-1; 7 positions match TRBD1. This CDR3 has 13 amino acids. After removal of 6 bases from V and 4 bases from J, the junction contained 8 bases not matched to a gene. The germline V gene has CDR1 SQVTM and CDR2 ANQGSEA. CDR3 loop: CSVSRGPTTEAFF. CDR3 DNA sequence: TGCAGCGTGTCAAGGGGGCCGACCACTGAAGCTTTCTTT.

V gene TRBV12-5 combines with J gene TRBJ1-1; D perhaps matches TRBD1 (6 bases). V lost 6 bases, J lost 2 bases, and 22 bases lay in between. The germline gives CDR1 LGHNT, CDR2 FRNRAP. CDR3 size: 17 residues. The CDR3: CASGRPWGGGRNTEAFF. In DNA form, the CDR3 reads TGTGCTAGTGGCCGCCCCTGGGGGGGCGGGCGTAACACTGAAGCTTTCTTT.

In the case of this clonotype: A much larger clone is a single base away; this may be a read error. Likely a read error: the CDR3 ends without its conserved phenylalanine or tryptophan. The chain employs TRBV4-2 and TRBJ1-3, with D unclear. Trimming took off 0 bases at V and 1 base at J, with 10 bases between the two ends. Germline assignment: CDR1 LGHNA and CDR2 YNFKEQ. The CDR3 contains 16 residues. CDR3 nucleotides: TGTGCCAGCAGCCAAGATAGCCTTAATTCTGGAAACACCATATATCTT. This encodes CASSQDSLNSGNTIYL.

This clonotype was seen ten or more times. J is TRBJ1-1 and V is TRBV29-1; TRBD1 aligns across 9 bases. This CDR3 has 14 residues. V shed 3 bases, J shed 1 base, and the junction held 3 bases outside the gene matches. Germline lookup yields CDR1 SQVTM and CDR2 ANQGSEA. The CDR3 loop is CSVDLGQGNTEAFF. The CDR3 DNA is TGCAGCGTTGACCTGGGACAGGGGAACACTGAAGCTTTCTTT.

This clonotype was seen once. The chain couples TRBV5-1 to TRBJ2-1; 7 nucleotides line up with TRBD2. The V gene's germline CDR1 is SGHRS and CDR2 YFSETQ. The V segment lost 4 bases and the J segment 0 bases; nucleotides outside the gene matches: 7. The length of the CDR3 is 16 residues. This chain's CDR3 is CASSGGGASSYNEQFF. CDR3 in DNA: TGCGCCAGCAGCGGGGGAGGGGCGAGCTCCTACAATGAGCAGTTCTTC.

This chain connects TRBV10-3 to TRBJ2-7, with no clear D. CDR1 and CDR2 (germline): ENHRY, SYGVKD. V was pared by 5 bases and J by 2 bases, with 10 bases between. The length of the CDR3 is 13 residues. The CDR3 DNA sequence: TGTGCCATCAGTCAAACGGGCCCCTACGAGCAGTACGTC. It is translated as CAISQTGPYEQYV.

There are many counts of this clonotype. The chain uses TRBV6-1 and TRBJ2-7, with 8 bases identical to TRBD1. Germline V gene lookup returns CDR1 MNHNS and CDR2 SASEGT. The CDR3 is 12 amino acids. After removal of 6 bases from V and 6 bases from J, the junction contained 4 bases not matched to a gene. This CDR3 reads CASSSTGGEQYV. CDR3 coding DNA: TGTGCCAGCAGCTCTACAGGGGGCGAGCAGTACGTC.

To note about this clonotype: Possible read error: a much larger clone is one base away. Because it lacks the conserved phenylalanine or tryptophan at the end, this CDR3 is likely a read error. The J gene is TRBJ1-5, the V gene TRBV5-1, with a possible D match to TRBD1 (6 bases). The CDR3 contains 13 residues. Germline values: CDR1 SGHRS, CDR2 YFSETQ. Trimming took 1 base from V and 7 from J, leaving 9 bases between them. This CDR3 reads CASSLSGEQPQHS. CDR3 nucleotides: TGCGCCAGCAGCTTGTCAGGGGAACAGCCCCAGCATTCT.

To note about this clonotype: At one end, the junction sequence differs from germline, possibly due to a read error. The chain recombines TRBV24-1 with TRBJ2-1; perhaps TRBD2 as D (6 bases). Germline CDR1 reads KGHDR; CDR2 reads SFDVKD. The CDR3 is 13 residues long. The CDR3: CATSGGTYIEQFF. CDR3 sequence (DNA): TGTGCCACCAGTGGGGGGACTTACATTGAGCAGTTCTTC.

This clonotype was recorded at least ten times. V and J are TRBV19 and TRBJ1-5, with no clear D. This CDR3 has 13 residues. V was trimmed by 3 bases and J by 7 bases, leaving 10 bases between them. Germline V CDR1 and CDR2: LNHDA, SQIVND (reference sequence). The CDR3: CASSMLSDQPQHF. DNA of the CDR3: TGTGCCAGTAGTATGTTAAGCGACCAGCCCCAGCATTTT.

In this sample, this clonotype turned up many times. The chain couples TRBV20-1 to TRBJ1-3; a weak D match, TRBD1 (6 bases). There are 14 residues in the CDR3. The V end lost 3 bases, the J end lost 0 bases, and 9 bases lay between the germline ends. Looked up from germline, CDR1 is DFQATT and CDR2 is SNEGSKA (reference sequence). This CDR3 reads CSASPDSSGNTIYF. For the CDR3, the DNA is TGCAGTGCTAGCCCGGACAGCTCTGGAAACACCATATATTTT.

In this sample, this clonotype turned up a few times. As DNA, the CDR3 is TGCAGCGTTGTAGGGCAGTTCTATGGCTACACCTTC. This translates into CSVVGQFYGYTF. The rearrangement links TRBV29-1 to TRBJ1-2; D gene ambiguous. This CDR3 contains 12 residues. Germline lookup yields CDR1 SQVTM and CDR2 ANQGSEA. Trimming cost V 4 bases and J 4 bases, with 10 bases left between them.

Turning to this clonotype: At one of its ends the junction is not consistent with the germline gene, which may arise from a read error. The chain has TRBV12-3 or TRBV12-4 and TRBJ2-2; the match to TRBD2 covers 9 bases. The CDR3 is 15 amino acids. CDR3: CASSSAGGKTGELSF. As DNA, the CDR3 is TGTGCCAGCAGTTCCGCGGGGGGGAAAACCGGGGAGCTGTCTTTT.

The table lists this clonotype with a few counts. The V and J genes are TRBV7-9 and TRBJ1-1, with D possibly TRBD1 on 6 matching bases. The CDR3 sequence is 15 residues long. Germline V gene sequence: CDR1 SEHNR, CDR2 FQNEAQ (reference sequence). Trimming took 5 bases from V and 7 from J, leaving 20 bases between them. The CDR3 is CASSTPGVRDIEAFF. In nucleotides, the CDR3 is TGTGCCAGCAGCACACCAGGGGTCCGGGATATTGAAGCTTTCTTT.

This clonotype has a count of ten or more. This rearrangement joins TRBV24-1 to TRBJ1-5; no definite D call. The CDR3 extends over 12 amino acids. Germline V gene data show CDR1 as KGHDR and CDR2 as SFDVKD. Trimming took 7 bases from V and 7 from J, leaving 10 bases between them. The CDR3 region has the DNA TGTGCCACCAGCGACGGTGGCCAGCCCCAGCATTTT. Translation: CATSDGGQPQHF.

Many counts were recorded for this clonotype. The rearrangement joins TRBV6-5 to TRBJ2-3, with TRBD2 identical over 8 bases. CDR3 length equals 16 residues. V shed 3 bases and J 0 bases; nucleotides not matched to a gene: 5. The germline CDR1 and CDR2 sequences are MNHEY and SVGAGI. This chain's CDR3 is CASSYRAGGSTDTQYF. The CDR3 nucleotides are TGTGCCAGCAGTTATCGGGCGGGGGGAAGCACAGATACGCAGTATTTT.